This TCR beta chain is drawn from a study of blood T cell repertoires in COVID-19. Study as a whole: Collection of acute and convalescent COVID-19 samples took place in the United States, Italy and Spain. PBMCs, B-cell-depleted T cells, or T cells provided the cDNA or gDNA that made up the material.

As originally analysed: Reference gene primer amplification gave estimated nucleated cell counts. Generated by immunoSEQ multiplex PCR, the TCRdb table keeps only in-frame clones and is missing some. For V, J and clone size, that table is used; D and trimming come from the DNA. The sample shows around 270,000 clones, roughly 90% of them seen only once. The CDR3 runs to 14 residues. Per the germline V gene, CDR1 is LNHDA and CDR2 is SQIVND (reference sequence). J gave up 7 bases and V 9 bases, and 9 bases lay outside the gene matches. This TCR was recovered from a man aged 60 to 69 who had recovered from COVID-19. The sample was peripheral blood. The chain joins TRBV19 to TRBJ1-4; the match to TRBD1 covers 9 bases. The CDR3 coding sequence is TGTGCCAGCAGTCGGGACAGGGAAGGTGAAAAACTGTTTTTT. Translating gives CASSRDREGEKLFF.